This is a list of T cell receptor beta chains from one sample in a study of blood T cells in healthy people across ages. A single record per CDR3 protein comes from TCRdb applying MiXCR to the 5' RACE reads. The table shows more than 550,000 distinct CDR3 sequences, with about 20% occurring only once. Material: blood. Receptor source: a man aged 65 to 85 in good health. The CDR3 runs from the conserved cysteine through the conserved F or W.

>TRBV9
CASSASGNSNQPQHF
>TRBV6-5
CASSPGAPGELFF
>TRBV2
CASSEGTIQETQYF
>TRBV2
CASSQRDSHNNQPQHF
>TRBV4-3
CAGSHLGGHEQFF
>TRBV29-1
CSVGFTYNEQFF
>TRBV19
CASSTPLDRRDTEAFF
>TRBV12-3/TRBV12-4
CASSPPTGVFQPQHF
>TRBV6-6
CASNPSTDATNEKLFF
>TRBV20-1
CSAREGGAYTEAFF
>TRBV5-6
CASSLVSGDPDDNEQFF
>TRBV29-1
CSARTGSGETQYF
>TRBV2
CASRDKQGSNTEAFF
>TRBV6-2/TRBV6-3
CASSHGSPDEQYF
>TRBV6-2/TRBV6-3
CASNPSGVTGELFF
>TRBV7-9
CASSSGPGKVYEQYF
>TRBV12-3/TRBV12-4
CASSLKGSHYGYTF
>TRBV7-2
CASSLLTVPYGYTF
>TRBV18
CASSPTGQGSHTGELFF
>TRBV5-1
CASSLITDNSPLHF
>TRBV10-3
CAISETALGYEQYF
>TRBV12-3/TRBV12-4
CASSLQGVDYGYTF
>TRBV2
CASSGTSGGLAKNIQYF
>TRBV7-8
CASSLGRGHGYNEQFF
>TRBV4-2
CASSLTTGSSSYEQYF
>TRBV6-5
CASSYRGSWNTEAFF
>TRBV20-1
CSARDQYPGTLQTQYF
>TRBV18
CASSPDSYNEQFF
>TRBV20-1
CSVLDPLNTEAFF
>TRBV28
CASNPGAGLFATNEKLLF
>TRBV4-2
CASSLGRQGYGYTF
>TRBV27
CASSPGTGRGGYTF
>TRBV20-1
CSARDLLGSYTDTQYF
>TRBV10-2
CASRDDREYGYTF
>TRBV6-6
CASSYAGLGNEKLFF
>TRBV7-9
CASSSDTIEKLFF
>TRBV29-1
CSVEPGVRNTEAFF
>TRBV5-1
CASSLALGRENTEAFF
>TRBV12-3/TRBV12-4
CASSSVGRTYTDTQYF
>TRBV12-3/TRBV12-4
CASSEGRGLYNEQFF
>TRBV12-3/TRBV12-4
CASSLWNPWGSGNTIYF
>TRBV20-1
CSAPTGAFRNEQFF
>TRBV7-2
CAGNSGQNYGYTF
>TRBV12-3/TRBV12-4
CASSSSTGPNEKLFF
>TRBV12-3/TRBV12-4
CASRLGTNAGNTIYF
>TRBV7-6
CASSLDLPPSGVPYEQYF
>TRBV29-1
CSVHGLAEGSNEQFF
>TRBV6-6
CASRDTRWQTQYF
>TRBV5-5
CASSPRDSSGNTIYF
>TRBV4-3
CASSPRAGVVGGYTF
>TRBV12-3/TRBV12-4
CASRGTAANYGYTF
>TRBV12-5
CASGLDRPQHF
>TRBV7-9
CASSSTGDGYGYTF
>TRBV20-1
CSARQQRGRNTEAFF
>TRBV5-1
CASRNRDLVNEQFF